A single sample gave rise to the 27 T cell receptor beta chains below, sequenced in a study of T cells after yellow fever vaccination (dated by TCRdb to between 2019 and 2020). Library preparation was by 5' RACE. These reads were obtained on an Illumina HiSeq 2500. The public reads were reprocessed in TCRdb via fastp at Q25 and MiXCR, keeping in-frame beta chains. Duplicate CDR3 protein sequences are folded into a single record with the most common DNA and genes. The sample profile shows some 150,000 distinct CDR3 sequences; about 6.9% of them were found once. The top ten clones comprise under 0.7% of the sample. Taken with the paper, the label for treatment or condition translates to: live attenuated yellow fever vaccine strain. Sequences were derived from CD4+ T cells sorted from PBMCs, sampled 10 days after the yellow fever booster vaccination. The source is a man in his thirties or forties who received the YFV17D yellow fever vaccine.

The CDR3: CASSPAHSGNTIYF. CDR3 sequence (DNA): TGTGCCAGCTCACCAGCGCACTCTGGAAACACCATATATTTT. This chain uses TRBV18 with TRBJ1-3; D uncertain. CDR1 is KGHSH, CDR2 LQKENI, per germline. The CDR3 length is 14 residues. V was cut by 2 bases and J by 0 bases, with 5 bases left in between.

This clonotype was observed at least ten times. The V gene is TRBV15, the J gene TRBJ2-1, with TRBD2 matching over 9 bases. The CDR3 covers 17 residues. Germline V gene lookup returns CDR1 LNHNV and CDR2 YYDKDF (reference sequence). Unmatched junction bases numbered 11, after V lost 1 base and J lost 7 bases. Written as DNA, the CDR3 is TGTGCCACCAGCAGAGGAGGCGGGAGGGAGACTCGGAATGAGCAGTTCTTC. Translated, it gives CATSRGGGRETRNEQFF.

Comment on this clonotype: A single base separates this from a much larger clone, so it may be a read error. This sequence joins TRBV7-2 and TRBJ2-1; 9 bases fit TRBD2. With V trimmed by 3 bases and J by 16 bases, 7 bases remained unmatched. The CDR3 length is 12 residues. Germline CDR1 SGHTA, CDR2 FQGNSA. In nucleotides, the CDR3 is TGTGCCAGCAGCTTCGAGGGGACTAGCAACTTCTTC. This sequence encodes CASSFEGTSNFF. The whole variable domain, remainder taken from reference TRBV7-2 and TRBJ2-1, is GAGVSQSPSNKVTEKGKDVELRCDPISGHTALYWYRQSLGQGLEFLIYFQGNSAPDKSGLPSDRFSAERTGGSVSTLTIQRTQQEDSAVYLCASSFEGTSNFFGPGTRLTVL.

This clonotype was seen repeatedly, ten times or more. The chain recombines TRBV24-1 with TRBJ2-1; TRBD2 matches at 13 bases. The CDR3 runs to 16 residues. CDR1 is KGHDR, CDR2 SFDVKD, per germline. V shed 4 bases, J shed 5 bases, and the junction held 4 bases outside the gene matches. CDR3 protein: CATSEPGTSGNNEQFF. CDR3 coding DNA: TGTGCCACCAGTGAACCCGGGACTAGCGGGAACAATGAGCAGTTCTTC.

Ten or more counts support this clonotype. The CDR3 sequence: CASSFGRLAGEKFF. The DNA for the CDR3 is TGTGCCAGCAGCTTTGGCAGACTAGCGGGAGAGAAGTTCTTC. J is TRBJ2-1 and V is TRBV7-2, with 12 nucleotides matching TRBD2. V dropped 3 bases and J dropped 14; count of bases not matched to a gene: 8. CDR3 length: 14 residues. CDR1 and CDR2 from the germline V gene are SGHTA and FQGNSA.

This clonotype was detected many times. This sequence joins TRBV18 and TRBJ2-7; D not certain. This CDR3 region has 16 residues. V lost 3 bases to trimming and J lost 0 bases, with 15 bases between them. CDR1 is KGHSH, CDR2 LQKENI, per germline. The CDR3 nucleotides read TGTGCCAGCTCACCCCCTTCGCACCCCAGCTCCTACGAGCAGTACTTC. It specifies CASSPPSHPSSYEQYF.

This clonotype was seen many times. V usage is TRBV5-1 and J usage is TRBJ2-3; D might be TRBD1 (5 bases). Trimming shortened V by 1 base and J by 0 bases, and 12 bases separated the two germline ends. Germline loops: CDR1 SGHRS, CDR2 YFSETQ. The CDR3 sequence is 16 residues long. Here the CDR3 reads CASSLPAGYSTDTQYF. Here the CDR3 DNA reads TGCGCCAGCAGCTTGCCGGCAGGGTACAGCACAGATACGCAGTATTTT.

This clonotype was counted only a few times. Compared with germline, one end of the junction differs, possibly owing to a read error. This chain uses TRBV20-1 with TRBJ2-1; 16 bases line up with TRBD2. Looked up from germline, CDR1 is DFQATT and CDR2 is SNEGSKA (reference sequence). The CDR3 runs 16 residues. The CDR3 is CSAVSETGLAGGKGVF. The CDR3, as DNA: TGCAGTGCGGTATCCGAGACGGGACTAGCGGGAGGGAAGGGGGTCTTC.

This clonotype has more than one count but fewer than ten. The chain joins TRBV7-9 to TRBJ2-3, with TRBD2 identical over 10 bases. The germline CDR1 and CDR2 sequences are SEHNR and FQNEAQ (reference sequence). The CDR3 consists of 15 residues. The V segment lost 5 bases and the J segment 4 bases; nucleotides outside the gene matches: 6. CDR3 DNA sequence: TGTGCCAGCAGCCTAGGACTAGCGGCTCCAGATACGCAGTATTTT. Amino acid sequence: CASSLGLAAPDTQYF.

This clonotype occurred many times. CDR3 region: CASSYSWSAVQPQHF. The CDR3, as DNA: TGTGCCAGCAGTTACTCCTGGTCGGCGGTTCAGCCCCAGCATTTT. V usage is TRBV6-5 and J usage is TRBJ1-5; D ambiguous. Germline CDR1 is MNHEY and CDR2 is SVGAGI. This CDR3 is 15 amino acids long. Between the trimmed V and J ends, which lost 0 bases and 6 bases, there was a span of 12 bases.

This clonotype was recorded a few times. This chain links TRBV12-3 or TRBV12-4 with TRBJ2-1, with unresolved D. The CDR3 has 11 residues. The V and J ends lost 11 bases and 6 bases respectively, with 11 bases between them. CDR3 in amino acids: CASARFNEQFF. In nucleotides, the CDR3 is TGTGCCTCAGCACGTTTCAATGAGCAGTTCTTC.

To note about this clonotype: A junction boundary mismatches the germline segment, possibly from a read error. The genes are TRBV19 and TRBJ1-5; D unclear. This CDR3 region has 14 residues. Per the germline V gene, CDR1 is LNHDA and CDR2 is SQIVND (reference sequence). The CDR3 spells CTSSPRQSNQPQHF. In DNA form, the CDR3 reads TGTACCAGTAGTCCCCGACAAAGCAATCAGCCCCAGCATTTT. Variable domain in full (rest from reference TRBV19 and TRBJ1-5): DGGITQSPKYLFRKEGQNVTLSCEQNLNHDAMYWYRQDPGQGLRLIYYSQIVNDFQKGDIAEGYSVSREKKESFPLTVTSAQKNPTAFYLCTSSPRQSNQPQHFGDGTRLSIL.

Many counts were recorded for this clonotype. The chain joins TRBV29-1 to TRBJ2-5; weak D call: TRBD2 (5 bases). The V end was cut by 4 bases, the J end by 5 bases, with 11 bases between. The CDR3 is 12 amino acids. The germline gives CDR1 SQVTM, CDR2 ANQGSEA. CDR3 loop: CSVGSGSETQYF. As DNA, the CDR3 is TGCAGCGTTGGAAGCGGTTCGGAGACCCAGTACTTC. The entire variable domain, with the rest obtained from reference TRBV29-1 and TRBJ2-5, is as follows: SAVISQKPSRDICQRGTSLTIQCQVDSQVTMMFWYRQQPGQSLTLIATANQGSEATYESGFVIDKFPISRPNLTFSTLTVSNMSPEDSSIYLCSVGSGSETQYFGPGTRLLVL.

This clonotype was recorded many times. The V gene is TRBV6-5, the J gene TRBJ1-6; D gene uncertain. Germline CDR1 is MNHEY and CDR2 is SVGAGI. V lost 0 bases, J lost 14 bases, and 11 bases lay in between. The CDR3 totals 13 residues. CDR3 residues: CASSYSNKPSLHF. CDR3 sequence (DNA): TGTGCCAGCAGTTACTCGAACAAACCATCCCTCCACTTT.

This clonotype was found many times. The rearrangement uses TRBV10-3 and TRBJ2-5, with 12 bases matching TRBD2. The CDR3 sequence is 16 residues long. Trimming removed 2 bases from V and 4 bases from J; junction bases left unmatched: 5. CDR1 and CDR2 (germline): ENHRY, SYGVKD. CDR3 sequence: CAISERTSGIGETQYF. The CDR3 DNA is TGTGCCATCAGTGAGAGGACTAGCGGGATAGGAGAGACCCAGTACTTC.

The genes are TRBV12-3 or TRBV12-4 and TRBJ1-3; D not resolved. The CDR3 is 11 amino acids. The V end lost 5 bases, the J end lost 10 bases, and 9 bases lay between the germline ends. CDR3 amino acids: CASSLYPTIYF. DNA for the CDR3: TGTGCCAGCAGTCTATACCCGACCATATATTTT.

This clonotype was counted many times. The chain recombines TRBV4-3 with TRBJ1-1; D ambiguous. Trimming left V 0 bases short and J 0 bases short, with 5 bases between. Germline V lookup: CDR1 LGHNA, CDR2 YSLEER. This CDR3 spans 14 amino acids. The chain's CDR3 is CASSQDLVNTEAFF. CDR3 nucleotides: TGCGCCAGCAGCCAAGATCTGGTGAACACTGAAGCTTTCTTT.

This clonotype was found a few times. The V call is TRBV27, the J call TRBJ2-1; no clear D gene. Germline V gene sequence: CDR1 MNHEY, CDR2 SMNVEV (reference sequence). V was shortened by 11 bases and J by 9 bases, with 11 bases between the two germline ends. CDR3 length: 10 amino acids. The CDR3 DNA follows: TGTGCCTTACCAGTTTGTGAGCAGTTCTTC. This codes for CALPVCEQFF.

This chain uses TRBV19 with TRBJ1-1, with D hard to call. Trimming removed 2 bases from V and 0 bases from J, with 1 base in between. In germline, CDR1 is LNHDA, CDR2 SQIVND (reference sequence). This CDR3 is built from 12 residues. In DNA, the CDR3 is TGTGCCAGTAGTATATTGAACACTGAAGCTTTCTTT. Its translation: CASSILNTEAFF. The variable domain in full, completed from reference TRBV19 and TRBJ1-1, reads DGGITQSPKYLFRKEGQNVTLSCEQNLNHDAMYWYRQDPGQGLRLIYYSQIVNDFQKGDIAEGYSVSREKKESFPLTVTSAQKNPTAFYLCASSILNTEAFFGQGTRLTVV.

In the case of this clonotype: It may be a read error: a sequence one base away is much more abundant. The chain couples TRBV10-2 to TRBJ1-5; D perhaps matches TRBD1 (5 bases). The CDR3 has 13 residues. Germline CDR1 WSHSY, CDR2 SAAADI. The CDR3: CAISSTGNQPQHF. CDR3 bases: TGCGCCATCAGTTCGACAGGCAATCAGCCCCAGCATTTT.

This clonotype occurred many times. This rearrangement joins TRBV7-9 to TRBJ2-7; D is unresolved. The length of the CDR3 is 14 residues. Germline-derived CDR1 and CDR2 are SEHNR and FQNEAQ (reference sequence). Trimming shortened V by 1 base and J by 0 bases, and 7 bases separated the two germline ends. The DNA of the CDR3 is TGTGCCAGCAGCTTAGTCGCTAGCTCCTACGAGCAGTACTTC. Translation gives CASSLVASSYEQYF.

The rearrangement joins TRBV7-2 to TRBJ2-1; 8 nucleotides line up with TRBD1. Trimming cost V 5 bases and J 0 bases; bases outside gene matches: 3. The CDR3 runs 15 residues. CDR1 is SGHTA, CDR2 FQGNSA, per germline. In DNA form, the CDR3 reads TGTGCCAGCAGCCAACAGGGGGGCTCCTACAATGAGCAGTTCTTC. Translated, it gives CASSQQGGSYNEQFF.

This clonotype was seen ten or more times. The chain carries TRBV5-1 and TRBJ2-7, with 7 positions matching TRBD1. Germline loops: CDR1 SGHRS, CDR2 YFSETQ. The V gene end was trimmed by 3 bases and the J gene end by 2 bases; junction bases not matched to a gene: 8. This CDR3 is built from 15 residues. CDR3 region: CASSSNSGGPYEQYF. For the CDR3, the DNA is TGCGCCAGCAGCTCGAATTCAGGGGGTCCCTACGAGCAGTACTTC.

This clonotype has a count of ten or more. The chain employs TRBV20-1 and TRBJ2-7; D gene uncertain. V lost 6 bases to trimming and J lost 3 bases, with 12 bases between them. CDR1 DFQATT and CDR2 SNEGSKA come from the germline V gene (reference sequence). This CDR3 is 12 amino acids long. The CDR3 nucleotides are TGCAGTGCCCGAACAACAGTCTACGAGCAGTACTTC. Its protein is CSARTTVYEQYF.

This clonotype was recorded at least ten times. The chain uses TRBV29-1 and TRBJ2-5; unclear D gene. V lost 4 bases to trimming and J lost 5 bases, with 11 bases between them. This CDR3 contains 12 residues. Germline V gene sequence: CDR1 SQVTM, CDR2 ANQGSEA. The CDR3 DNA follows: TGCAGCGTTGTTTTGGGATCGGAGACCCAGTACTTC. Encoded protein: CSVVLGSETQYF.

This clonotype was detected once. Possible read error: a much larger clone is one base away. The chain uses TRBV30 and TRBJ1-2, with D tentatively TRBD1 (6 bases). The CDR3 loop spans 16 amino acids. Germline CDR1 GTSNPN, CDR2 SVGIG (reference sequence). V was shortened by 1 base and J by 8 bases, with 23 bases between the two germline ends. CDR3 region: CAWSGERGDPLRGYTF. The DNA for the CDR3 is TGTGCCTGGAGTGGGGAGAGGGGGGATCCCTTGCGGGGCTACACCTTC.

As to this clonotype: A read error may be the cause here, since a much bigger clone is one base away. The V gene is TRBV20-1, the J gene TRBJ2-7, with 8 bases aligning to TRBD2. Germline lookup yields CDR1 DFQATT and CDR2 SNEGSKA (reference sequence). The CDR3 is 13 residues long. Here the CDR3 reads CSALAGYHYAQYF. In DNA, the CDR3 is TGCAGTGCTCTAGCGGGTTATCACTACGCGCAGTACTTC.